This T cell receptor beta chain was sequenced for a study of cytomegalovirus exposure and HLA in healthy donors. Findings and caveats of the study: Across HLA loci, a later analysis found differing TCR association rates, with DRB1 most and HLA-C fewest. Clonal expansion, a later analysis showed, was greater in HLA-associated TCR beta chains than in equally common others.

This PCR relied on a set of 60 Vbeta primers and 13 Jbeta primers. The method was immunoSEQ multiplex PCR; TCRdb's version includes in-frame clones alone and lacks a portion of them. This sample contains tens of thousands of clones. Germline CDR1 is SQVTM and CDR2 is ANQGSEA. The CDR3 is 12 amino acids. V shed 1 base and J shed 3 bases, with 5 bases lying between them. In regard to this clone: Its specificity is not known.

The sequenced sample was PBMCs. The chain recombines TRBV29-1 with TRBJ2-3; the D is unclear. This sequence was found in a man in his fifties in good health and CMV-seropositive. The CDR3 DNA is TGCAGCGTTGAAGTTCGGACAGATACGCAGTATTTT. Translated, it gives CSVEVRTDTQYF.